The T cell receptor beta chain under discussion was sequenced for a study of cytomegalovirus exposure and HLA in healthy donors. On this clone: The antigen is not known.

Germline CDR1 MNHEY, CDR2 SMNVEV (reference sequence). Trimming took off 6 bases at V and 7 bases at J, with 12 bases between the two ends. The length of the CDR3 is 12 residues. Points from the study as a whole: With further analysis later on, most CMV-associated TCR beta chains appeared HLA-restricted.

PCR was performed using 60 Vbeta and 13 Jbeta primers. Measured with immunoSEQ multiplex PCR; TCRdb has only the in-frame clones, and not every one. The sample includes about 100,000 clones, about 72% of them seen just once. The gene calls are TRBV27 and TRBJ2-5; D gene unclear. The specimen sequenced was PBMCs. The source of this sequence is a man aged 18 to 30 in good health and CMV-seronegative. The CDR3 region is CASRPNGGTQYF. Written as DNA, the CDR3 is TGTGCCAGCAGGCCGAACGGCGGGACCCAGTACTTC.